This is a list of T cell receptor beta chains from one sample in a study of neurological immune-mediated disorders. TCRdb used MiXCR to reprocess the 5' RACE reads, holding one entry per CDR3 protein. The data contain tens of thousands of distinct CDR3 sequences, around 10% of them singletons. Sequencing was done on a sample of PBMCs. Receptor source: a woman aged 55-69 years in good health. Each CDR3 is given with its conserved first and last residue. A D gene is named only where the DNA matches it firmly. Size is omitted from some rows. Given values are once, few, many or a class for expanded clones.

cdr3_aa,cdr3_nt,j_call,v_call,clone_size,d_call,cdr3_length
CASSSSFSGFGNYGYTF,TGTGCCAGCAGCTCCTCCTTTTCGGGTTTCGGGAACTATGGCTACACCTTC,TRBJ1-2,TRBV27,many,NA,17
CASRWTGDSNQPQHF,TGTGCCAGCAGATGGACAGGGGATAGCAATCAGCCCCAGCATTTT,TRBJ1-5,TRBV12-3/TRBV12-4,many,TRBD1,15
CASSQYSWGRDPTNEKLFF,TGTGCCAGCTCCCAGTATTCGTGGGGCAGGGACCCAACTAATGAAAAACTGTTTTTT,TRBJ1-4,TRBV12-3/TRBV12-4,many,NA,19
CASSLGQANYEQYF,TGCGCCAGCAGCTTGGGACAGGCGAACTACGAGCAGTACTTC,TRBJ2-7,TRBV5-1,many,NA,14
CASSLAVLGEQYF,TGCGCCAGCAGCTTGGCCGTTCTGGGCGAGCAGTACTTC,TRBJ2-7,TRBV5-1,many,NA,13
CASSRTGDSNQPQHF,TGTGCCAGCAGTAGGACAGGGGATAGCAATCAGCCCCAGCATTTT,TRBJ1-5,TRBV12-3/TRBV12-4,many,TRBD1,15
CASSFELDSYEQYF,TGTGCCAGCAGCTTCGAGCTAGACTCCTACGAGCAGTACTTC,TRBJ2-7,TRBV12-3/TRBV12-4,NA,NA,14
CASSLAPLSPQETQYF,TGTGCCAGCAGCTTAGCGCCTTTGTCCCCACAAGAGACCCAGTACTTC,TRBJ2-5,TRBV7-2,many,NA,16
CSARDGQGQYF,TGCAGTGCTAGAGATGGACAGGGCCAGTACTTC,TRBJ2-7,TRBV20-1,many,TRBD1,11
CASSTGQGSTDTQYF,TGTGCCAGCAGCACCGGACAGGGTAGCACAGATACGCAGTATTTT,TRBJ2-3,TRBV12-3/TRBV12-4,many,TRBD1,15
CATRRGTGELFF,TGTGCCACCCGCCGGGGGACCGGGGAGCTGTTTTTT,TRBJ2-2,TRBV24-1,many,NA,12
CASSVTAHSTDTQYF,TGTGCCAGCAGCGTGACAGCGCACAGCACAGATACGCAGTATTTT,TRBJ2-3,TRBV9,many,NA,15
CASSRQGGTFDEQYF,TGTGCCAGCAGCCGACAGGGAGGGACTTTCGACGAGCAGTACTTC,TRBJ2-7,TRBV12-3/TRBV12-4,many,NA,15
CASSLWGAQTDTQYF,TGTGCCAGCAGTTTATGGGGAGCGCAAACAGATACGCAGTATTTT,TRBJ2-3,TRBV27,many,NA,15
CASSQPGQMAAGANVLTF,TGCGCCAGCAGCCAGCCGGGACAGATGGCAGCTGGGGCCAACGTCCTGACTTTC,TRBJ2-6,TRBV4-3,many,TRBD1,18
CASSLTSGTNTGELFF,TGTGCCAGCAGCCTTACTAGCGGGACGAACACCGGGGAGCTGTTTTTT,TRBJ2-2,TRBV7-2,many,TRBD2,16
CASSLVPMETQYF,TGCGCCAGCAGCTTGGTCCCGATGGAGACCCAGTACTTC,TRBJ2-5,TRBV5-1,many,NA,13